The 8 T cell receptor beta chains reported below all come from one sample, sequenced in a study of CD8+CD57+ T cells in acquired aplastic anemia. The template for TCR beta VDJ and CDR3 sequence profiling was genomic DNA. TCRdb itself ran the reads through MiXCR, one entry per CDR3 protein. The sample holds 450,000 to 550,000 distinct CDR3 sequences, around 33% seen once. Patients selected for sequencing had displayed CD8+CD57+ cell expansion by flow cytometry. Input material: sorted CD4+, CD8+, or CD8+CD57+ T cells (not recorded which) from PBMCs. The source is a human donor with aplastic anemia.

The CDR3 region is CASSLGGVGYEQYF. The CDR3 region has the DNA TGTGCCAGCAGCTTAGGGGGGGTTGGCTACGAGCAGTACTTC. This sequence joins TRBV7-8 and TRBJ2-7; weak D call: TRBD2 (6 bases). Germline CDR1 reads SGHVS; CDR2 reads FQNEAQ. The CDR3 consists of 14 residues. With 1 base removed from V and 3 bases from J, the gap between germline ends came to 10 bases.

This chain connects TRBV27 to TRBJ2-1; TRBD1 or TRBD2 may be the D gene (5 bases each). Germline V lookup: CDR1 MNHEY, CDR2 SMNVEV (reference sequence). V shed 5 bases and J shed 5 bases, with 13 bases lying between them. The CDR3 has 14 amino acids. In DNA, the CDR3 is TGTGCCAGCAGTCTTCGGGGCAAAAACAATGAGCAGTTCTTC. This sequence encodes CASSLRGKNNEQFF.

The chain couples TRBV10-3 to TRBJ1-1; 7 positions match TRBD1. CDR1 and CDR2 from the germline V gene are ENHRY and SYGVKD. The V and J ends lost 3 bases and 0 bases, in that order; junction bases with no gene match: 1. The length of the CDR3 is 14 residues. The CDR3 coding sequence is TGTGCCATCAGTGAAGGACAGGTGAACACTGAAGCTTTCTTT. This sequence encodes CAISEGQVNTEAFF.

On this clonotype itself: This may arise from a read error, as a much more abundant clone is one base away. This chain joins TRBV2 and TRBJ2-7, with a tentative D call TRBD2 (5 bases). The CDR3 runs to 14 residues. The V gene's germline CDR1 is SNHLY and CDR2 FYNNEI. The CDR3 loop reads CVSSVEGWTYEQYF. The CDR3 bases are TGTGTCAGCAGTGTCGAGGGTTGGACCTACGAGCAGTACTTC. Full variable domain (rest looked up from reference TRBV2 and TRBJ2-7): EPEVTQTPSHQVTQMGQEVILRCVPISNHLYFYWYRQILGQKVEFLVSFYNNEISEKSEIFDDQFSVERPDGSNFTLKIRSTKLEDSAMYFCVSSVEGWTYEQYFGPGTRLTVT.

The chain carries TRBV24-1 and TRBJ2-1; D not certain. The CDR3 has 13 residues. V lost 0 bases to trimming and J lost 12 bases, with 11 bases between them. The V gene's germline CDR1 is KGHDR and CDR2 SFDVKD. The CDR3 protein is CATSDLWGWGQFF. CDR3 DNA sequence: TGTGCCACCAGTGATTTGTGGGGTTGGGGGCAGTTCTTC.

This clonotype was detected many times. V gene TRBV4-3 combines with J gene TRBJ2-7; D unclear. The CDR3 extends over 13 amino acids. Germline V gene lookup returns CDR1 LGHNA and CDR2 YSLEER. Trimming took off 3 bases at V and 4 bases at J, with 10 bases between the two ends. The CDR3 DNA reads TGCGCCAGCAGCCAGGCGGTCGGATACGAGCAGTACTTC. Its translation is CASSQAVGYEQYF.

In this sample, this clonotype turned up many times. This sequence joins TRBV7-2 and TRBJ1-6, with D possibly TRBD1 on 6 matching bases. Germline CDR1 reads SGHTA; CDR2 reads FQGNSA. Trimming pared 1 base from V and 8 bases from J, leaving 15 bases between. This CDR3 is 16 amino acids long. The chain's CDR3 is CASSLVFRGGDSPLHF. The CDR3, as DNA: TGTGCCAGCAGCTTAGTTTTCAGGGGCGGGGATTCACCCCTCCACTTT.

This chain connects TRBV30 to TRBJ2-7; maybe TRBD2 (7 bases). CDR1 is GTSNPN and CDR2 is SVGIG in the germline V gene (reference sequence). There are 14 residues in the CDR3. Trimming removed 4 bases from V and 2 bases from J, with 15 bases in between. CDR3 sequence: CAWTLGGGTYEQYF. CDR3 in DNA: TGTGCCTGGACCCTGGGGGGGGGCACCTACGAGCAGTACTTC.